These T cell receptor beta chains were read from a single sample in a study of T cells in Graves' hyperthyroidism and ophthalmopathy. TCRdb recomputed calls from the multiplex PCR reads with MiXCR, one row per CDR3 protein. The sample lists under 350,000 distinct CDR3 sequences, about 25% occurring once. Sequenced material: blood. The origin of the receptors is a man between 40 and 49 years old with Graves' hyperthyroidism that later progressed to Graves' ophthalmopathy. Both conserved end residues are trimmed from each CDR3. A D gene is named only where the DNA matches it firmly.

D gene	V gene	J gene	CDR3 protein
TRBD2	TRBV12-3/TRBV12-4	TRBJ2-2	ASRYRSAGGGGELF
-	TRBV7-9	TRBJ1-2	ASSLVDVVDGYT
-	TRBV2	TRBJ2-2	ASSLRFPTGGELF
TRBD2	TRBV10-3	TRBJ2-5	AIRGTSGQETQY
-	TRBV6-1	TRBJ2-5	ASSNQEYQETQY
TRBD1	TRBV12-3/TRBV12-4	TRBJ1-1	ASSLRRQGGTEAF
TRBD1	TRBV6-1	TRBJ1-2	ASATGAYGYT
-	TRBV2	TRBJ2-5	ASRPGSYQETQY
-	TRBV19	TRBJ1-1	ASSPLQEITEAF
-	TRBV6-1	TRBJ2-7	ASLTRSSATYEQY
-	TRBV11-3	TRBJ1-2	ASSLRWPRDGATRGYT
-	TRBV7-9	TRBJ1-1	ASRLMGTMNTEAF
-	TRBV6-5	TRBJ2-5	ASSSASEETQY
-	TRBV2	TRBJ1-1	ASSESDLNTEAF
-	TRBV18	TRBJ2-7	ASSLSVGGFRTEAYEQY
-	TRBV19	TRBJ1-1	ASRTAPRDGTEAF
-	TRBV12-3/TRBV12-4	TRBJ2-7	ASSLSAFYEQY
-	TRBV12-3/TRBV12-4	TRBJ1-1	ASSFILRDTEAF
-	TRBV12-3/TRBV12-4	TRBJ2-7	ASSPTLGPAGEQY
-	TRBV15	TRBJ2-5	ATSRGGRVRETQY
-	TRBV27	TRBJ1-3	ASSPPVGDTIY
TRBD2	TRBV28	TRBJ2-2	ASSFVAGNTGELF
TRBD2	TRBV5-1	TRBJ2-2	ASSLGSGSLTGELF
-	TRBV3-2	TRBJ2-7	ASSHYSTTHFHEQY
TRBD1	TRBV24-1	TRBJ2-5	ATSPTGAPEEGGTQY
-	TRBV12-3/TRBV12-4	TRBJ1-1	ASSFSGRVGEAF
TRBD2	TRBV19	TRBJ2-7	ASSTSGRPSYEQY
-	TRBV12-3/TRBV12-4	TRBJ1-5	ASSPGDHSNQPQH
-	TRBV6-2/TRBV6-3	TRBJ2-7	ASSSDTVSYEQY
-	TRBV7-2	TRBJ2-5	ASSFYWEETQY
-	TRBV24-1	TRBJ1-2	ATSDFENGGYT
TRBD2	TRBV20-1	TRBJ2-7	SAREATSGSGSYEQY
TRBD2	TRBV10-3	TRBJ2-7	AISVREEQY
-	TRBV24-1	TRBJ1-1	ATSDLGTEAF
-	TRBV12-3/TRBV12-4	TRBJ2-3	ASSSRGHDTDTQY
-	TRBV2	TRBJ2-5	ASRVGGVTQY
-	TRBV18	TRBJ2-6	ASSRVDSGANVLT
-	TRBV10-3	TRBJ2-3	AISGGATDTQY
-	TRBV6-1	TRBJ2-7	ASSEWGKRYEQY
-	TRBV12-3/TRBV12-4	TRBJ1-5	ASSVSLGTHYQPQH
-	TRBV9	TRBJ2-7	ASSVTEASEQY
-	TRBV5-5	TRBJ1-2	ASSLVRQAVMSYGYT
-	TRBV12-3/TRBV12-4	TRBJ1-6	ASSFGGSPLH
-	TRBV28	TRBJ2-7	ASSLGGADYEQY
TRBD1	TRBV29-1	TRBJ2-4	SVEGDRALAKNIQY
-	TRBV5-1	TRBJ1-1	ASSRGRDTVRNTEAF
-	TRBV6-1	TRBJ1-5	ASRKDNSNQPQH
-	TRBV20-1	TRBJ2-7	SARVGSHEQY
TRBD1	TRBV28	TRBJ2-7	ASSLPGTGNDEQY
-	TRBV7-8	TRBJ2-7	ASSSHPDEPYEQY
TRBD2	TRBV27	TRBJ2-7	ASKELAGAYEQY
-	TRBV7-9	TRBJ1-1	ASSPTRGNTEAF
-	TRBV4-2	TRBJ1-2	ASSQDRQGYGAGYT
-	TRBV18	TRBJ2-6	ASSPFRADGANVLT
TRBD2	TRBV19	TRBJ2-7	ASSISRFSAGGNYEQY
TRBD1	TRBV6-1	TRBJ2-7	ASSIRDRELGEQY
-	TRBV7-3	TRBJ1-3	ASSLSGIGNTIY
-	TRBV2	TRBJ1-2	ASMVSGGRRGGYT
-	TRBV7-9	TRBJ2-5	ASIDSLETQY
-	TRBV28	TRBJ2-7	ASSSLMLRGEQY